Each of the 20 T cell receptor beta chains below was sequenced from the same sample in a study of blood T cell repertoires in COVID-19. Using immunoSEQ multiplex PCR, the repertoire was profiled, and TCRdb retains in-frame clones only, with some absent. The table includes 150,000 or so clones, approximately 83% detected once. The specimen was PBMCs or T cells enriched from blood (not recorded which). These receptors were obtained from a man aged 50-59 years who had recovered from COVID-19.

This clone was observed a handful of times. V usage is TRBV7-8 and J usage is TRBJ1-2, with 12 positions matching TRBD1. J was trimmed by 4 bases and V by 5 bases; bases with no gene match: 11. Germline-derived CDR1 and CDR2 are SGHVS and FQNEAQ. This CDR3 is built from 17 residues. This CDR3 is CASSRGTGGGVGYGYTF. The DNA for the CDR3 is TGTGCCAGCAGCCGCGGGACAGGGGGCGGGGTCGGCTATGGCTACACCTTC.

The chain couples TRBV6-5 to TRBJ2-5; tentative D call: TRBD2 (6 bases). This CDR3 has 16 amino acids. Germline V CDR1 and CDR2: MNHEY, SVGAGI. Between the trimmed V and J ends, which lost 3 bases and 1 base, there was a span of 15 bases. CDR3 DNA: TGTGCCAGCAGTTATCCTTCTGGGGGGTCCCAAGAGACCCAGTACTTC. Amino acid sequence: CASSYPSGGSQETQYF.

CDR3 in amino acids: CASMRENTEAFF. For the CDR3, the DNA is TGTGCCAGCATGAGAGAAAACACTGAAGCTTTCTTT. The chain is built from TRBV7-8 and TRBJ1-1; D unclear. This CDR3 is built from 12 residues. Between the trimmed V and J ends, which lost 7 bases and 2 bases, there was a span of 8 bases. Germline-derived CDR1 and CDR2 are SGHVS and FQNEAQ. Drawing the rest from reference TRBV7-8 and TRBJ1-1, the complete variable domain is GAGVSQSPRYKVAKRGQDVALRCDPISGHVSLFWYQQALGQGPEFLTYFQNEAQLDKSGLPSDRFFAERPEGSVSTLKIQRTQQEDSAVYLCASMRENTEAFFGQGTRLTVV.

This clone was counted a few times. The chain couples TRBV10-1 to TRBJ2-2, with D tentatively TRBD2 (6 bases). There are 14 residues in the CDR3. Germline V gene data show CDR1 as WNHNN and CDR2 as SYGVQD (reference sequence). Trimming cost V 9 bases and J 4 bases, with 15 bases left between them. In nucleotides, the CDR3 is TGCGCCAGTTCCGGGACTTCCCTCACCGGGGAGCTGTTTTTT. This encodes CASSGTSLTGELFF.

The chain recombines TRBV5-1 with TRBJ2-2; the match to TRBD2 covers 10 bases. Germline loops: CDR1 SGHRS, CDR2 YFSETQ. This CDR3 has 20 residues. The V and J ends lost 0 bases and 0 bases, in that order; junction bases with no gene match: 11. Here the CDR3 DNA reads TGCGCCAGCAGCTTGGCCCACCCGGGACTAGCGACCACGAACACCGGGGAGCTGTTTTTT. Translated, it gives CASSLAHPGLATTNTGELFF.

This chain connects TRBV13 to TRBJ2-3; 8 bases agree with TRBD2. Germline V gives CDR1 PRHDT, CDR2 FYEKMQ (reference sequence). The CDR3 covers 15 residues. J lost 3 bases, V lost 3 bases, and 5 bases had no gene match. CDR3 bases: TGTGCCAGCAGCTTGGCGGGGGGAGGGACAGATACGCAGTATTTT. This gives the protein CASSLAGGGTDTQYF.

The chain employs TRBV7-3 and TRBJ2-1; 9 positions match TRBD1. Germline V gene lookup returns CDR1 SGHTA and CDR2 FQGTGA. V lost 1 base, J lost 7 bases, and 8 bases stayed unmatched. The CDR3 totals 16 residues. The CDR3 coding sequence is TGTGCCAGCAGCTTAAAAGGTGGGGGGACAGGGAATGAGCAGTTCTTC. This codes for CASSLKGGGTGNEQFF.

This CDR3 is CASSTSVDRADTQYF. The CDR3 bases are TGTGCCAGCTCTACTAGCGTTGATCGGGCAGATACGCAGTATTTT. V and J are TRBV18 and TRBJ2-3; TRBD2 agrees at 7 bases. The ends lost 6 bases at V and 4 bases at J; junction bases unmatched: 10. Germline V gene data show CDR1 as KGHSH and CDR2 as LQKENI. This CDR3 is built from 15 residues.

The CDR3, as DNA: TGTGCCAGCTCACCAGGGGCAGATACCCAAGAGACCCAGTACTTC. Amino acid sequence: CASSPGADTQETQYF. This chain connects TRBV18 to TRBJ2-5; D perhaps matches TRBD1 (5 bases). The CDR3 extends over 15 amino acids. The V gene lost 2 bases and the J gene lost 1 base, with 11 bases spanning the gap. Germline CDR1 KGHSH, CDR2 LQKENI.

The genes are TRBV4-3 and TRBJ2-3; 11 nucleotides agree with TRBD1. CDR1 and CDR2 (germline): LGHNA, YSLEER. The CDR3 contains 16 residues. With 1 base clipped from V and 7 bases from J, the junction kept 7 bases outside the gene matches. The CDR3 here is CASSQGWTGGANTQYF. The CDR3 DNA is TGCGCCAGCAGCCAAGGGTGGACAGGGGGCGCAAATACGCAGTATTTT.

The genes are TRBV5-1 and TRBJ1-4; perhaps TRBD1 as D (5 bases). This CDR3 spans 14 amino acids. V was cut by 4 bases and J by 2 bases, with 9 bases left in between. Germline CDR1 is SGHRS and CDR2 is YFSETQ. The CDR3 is CASSPTATNEKLFF. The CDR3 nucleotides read TGCGCCAGCAGCCCGACAGCTACTAATGAAAAACTGTTTTTT.

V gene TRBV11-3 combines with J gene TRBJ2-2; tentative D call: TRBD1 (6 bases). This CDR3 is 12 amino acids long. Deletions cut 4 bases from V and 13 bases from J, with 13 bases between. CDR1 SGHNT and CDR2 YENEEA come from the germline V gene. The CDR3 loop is CASSYGGFVLFF. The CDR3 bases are TGTGCCAGCAGCTATGGGGGCTTCGTGCTGTTTTTT.

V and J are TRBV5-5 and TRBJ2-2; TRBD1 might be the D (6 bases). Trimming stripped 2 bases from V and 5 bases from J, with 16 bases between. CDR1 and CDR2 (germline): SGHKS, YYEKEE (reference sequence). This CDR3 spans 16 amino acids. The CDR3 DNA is TGTGCCAGCAGCTTTCGTGTACAGGGAAGGACCGGGGAGCTGTTTTTT. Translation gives CASSFRVQGRTGELFF.

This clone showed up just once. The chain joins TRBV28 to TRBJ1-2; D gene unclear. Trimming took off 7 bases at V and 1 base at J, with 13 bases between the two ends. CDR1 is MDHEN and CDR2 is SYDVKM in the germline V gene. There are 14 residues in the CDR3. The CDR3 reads CASTSGGFNYGYTF. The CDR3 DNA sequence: TGTGCCAGCACCTCTGGAGGTTTTAACTATGGCTACACCTTC.

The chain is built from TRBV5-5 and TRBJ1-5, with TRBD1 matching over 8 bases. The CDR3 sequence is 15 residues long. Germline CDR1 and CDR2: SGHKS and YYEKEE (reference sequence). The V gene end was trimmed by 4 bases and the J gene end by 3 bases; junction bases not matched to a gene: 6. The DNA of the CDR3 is TGTGCCAGCAGCCCGCGGACAGGGACCAATCAGCCCCAGCATTTT. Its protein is CASSPRTGTNQPQHF. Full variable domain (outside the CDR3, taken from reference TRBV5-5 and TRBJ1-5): DAGVTQSPTHLIKTRGQQVTLRCSPISGHKSVSWYQQVLGQGPQFIFQYYEKEERGRGNFPDRFSARQFPNYSSELNVNALLLGDSALYLCASSPRTGTNQPQHFGDGTRLSIL.

CDR3 in amino acids: CATSGGSGSTDTQYF. The CDR3 DNA is TGTGCCACCAGCGGGGGATCCGGGAGCACAGATACGCAGTATTTT. The chain joins TRBV24-1 to TRBJ2-3; D might be TRBD2 (6 bases). Germline CDR1 reads KGHDR; CDR2 reads SFDVKD. This CDR3 spans 15 amino acids. Trimming cost V 7 bases and J 0 bases, with 13 bases left between them.

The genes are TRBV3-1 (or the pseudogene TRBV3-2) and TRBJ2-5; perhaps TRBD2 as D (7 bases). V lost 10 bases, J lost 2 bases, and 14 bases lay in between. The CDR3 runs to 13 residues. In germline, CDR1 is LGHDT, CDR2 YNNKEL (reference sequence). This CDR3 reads CATARGRQETQYF. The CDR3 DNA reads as TGTGCCACCGCGCGGGGGCGTCAAGAGACCCAGTACTTC.

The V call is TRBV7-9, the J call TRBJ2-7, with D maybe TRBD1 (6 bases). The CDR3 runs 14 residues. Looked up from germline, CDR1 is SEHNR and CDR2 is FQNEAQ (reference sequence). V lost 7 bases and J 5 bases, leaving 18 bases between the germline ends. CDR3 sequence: CASISGQGSHEQYF. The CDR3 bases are TGTGCCAGCATCTCGGGCCAGGGGTCCCACGAGCAGTACTTC.

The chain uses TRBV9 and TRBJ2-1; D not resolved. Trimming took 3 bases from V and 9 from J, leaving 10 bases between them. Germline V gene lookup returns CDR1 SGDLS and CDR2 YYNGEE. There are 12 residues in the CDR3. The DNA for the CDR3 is TGTGCCAGCAGCGGAAATAGTCTTGAGCAGTTCTTC. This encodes CASSGNSLEQFF. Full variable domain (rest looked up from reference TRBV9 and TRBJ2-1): DSGVTQTPKHLITATGQRVTLRCSPRSGDLSVYWYQQSLDQGLQFLIQYYNGEERAKGNILERFSAQQFPDLHSELNLSSLELGDSALYFCASSGNSLEQFFGPGTRLTVL.

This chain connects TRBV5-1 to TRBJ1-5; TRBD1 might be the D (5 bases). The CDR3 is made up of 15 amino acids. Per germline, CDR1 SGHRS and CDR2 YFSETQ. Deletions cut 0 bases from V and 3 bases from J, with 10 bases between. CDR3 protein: CASSLEDSLNQPQHF. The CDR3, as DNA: TGCGCCAGCAGCTTGGAAGACAGTCTCAATCAGCCCCAGCATTTT. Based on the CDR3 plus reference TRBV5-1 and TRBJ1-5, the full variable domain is KAGVTQTPRYLIKTRGQQVTLSCSPISGHRSVSWYQQTPGQGLQFLFEYFSETQRNKGNFPGRFSGRQFSNSRSEMNVSTLELGDSALYLCASSLEDSLNQPQHFGDGTRLSIL.